A selection of T cell receptor beta chains follows, all from one sample in a study of control samples from healthy donors and cancer patients. This table comes from immunoSEQ multiplex PCR, and its TCRdb copy is limited to in-frame clones, with some not included. The sample comprises approximately 170,000 clones, about 93% of which are singletons, and about 0.73% rests with the top ten. The sample comprised blood. Source of these receptors: a woman under 40 in good health. CDR3s include the opening cysteine and the closing phenylalanine or tryptophan. The D gene is left open where the match is weak. Size tells how often a clone was seen (once, few, many) or the class of an expanded clone, and some rows leave it out.

d_call: .; v_call: TRBV5-4; clone_size: .; j_call: TRBJ2-7; cdr3_aa: CASSFVGREQYF; cdr3_nt: TGTGCCAGCAGCTTCGTAGGCAGGGAGCAGTACTTC
d_call: .; v_call: TRBV12-5; clone_size: .; j_call: TRBJ1-5; cdr3_aa: CASGLGTGMGNQPQHF; cdr3_nt: TGTGCTAGTGGTTTGGGGACGGGGATGGGCAATCAGCCCCAGCATTTT
d_call: .; v_call: TRBV19; clone_size: .; j_call: TRBJ2-1; cdr3_aa: CASSGTRGDEQFF; cdr3_nt: TGTGCCAGTTCGGGGACCAGAGGCGATGAGCAGTTCTTC
d_call: .; v_call: TRBV5-1; clone_size: .; j_call: TRBJ1-1; cdr3_aa: CASSLVSGSTEAFF; cdr3_nt: TGCGCCAGCAGCTTGGTCTCGGGTTCCACTGAAGCTTTCTTT
d_call: TRBD1; v_call: TRBV5-1; clone_size: .; j_call: TRBJ2-1; cdr3_aa: CASSPGQPTYNEQFF; cdr3_nt: TGCGCCAGCAGCCCGGGACAGCCCACCTACAATGAGCAGTTCTTC
d_call: TRBD2; v_call: TRBV3-1/TRBV3-2; clone_size: once; j_call: TRBJ2-3; cdr3_aa: CASSPGLAGVGGPDTQYF; cdr3_nt: TGTGCCAGCAGCCCAGGACTAGCGGGAGTGGGGGGACCAGATACGCAGTATTTT
d_call: .; v_call: TRBV9; clone_size: .; j_call: TRBJ2-7; cdr3_aa: CASSVGQGGAYEQYF; cdr3_nt: TGTGCCAGCAGCGTAGGACAGGGAGGGGCCTACGAGCAGTACTTC
d_call: .; v_call: TRBV15; clone_size: .; j_call: TRBJ2-7; cdr3_aa: CATSRDSFGEQYF; cdr3_nt: TGTGCCACCAGCAGAGATTCATTCGGCGAGCAGTACTTC
d_call: .; v_call: TRBV6-5; clone_size: .; j_call: TRBJ1-1; cdr3_aa: CASTNDRVNTEAFF; cdr3_nt: TGTGCCAGCACCAACGACCGGGTCAACACTGAAGCTTTCTTT
d_call: TRBD1; v_call: TRBV15; clone_size: once; j_call: TRBJ2-7; cdr3_aa: CATSSAPGQGYEQYF; cdr3_nt: TGTGCCACCAGCAGTGCCCCGGGACAGGGCTACGAGCAGTACTTC
d_call: .; v_call: TRBV28; clone_size: once; j_call: TRBJ2-7; cdr3_aa: CAWGTGLGYEQYF; cdr3_nt: TGTGCCTGGGGAACAGGGTTGGGCTACGAGCAGTACTTC
d_call: .; v_call: TRBV18; clone_size: .; j_call: TRBJ2-1; cdr3_aa: CASSAGSNEQFF; cdr3_nt: TGTGCCAGCTCAGCAGGGAGCAATGAGCAGTTCTTC
d_call: .; v_call: TRBV7-9; clone_size: .; j_call: TRBJ1-1; cdr3_aa: CASSFNEAFF; cdr3_nt: TGTGCCAGCAGCTTTAATGAAGCTTTCTTT
d_call: TRBD1; v_call: TRBV3-1/TRBV3-2; clone_size: once; j_call: TRBJ1-1; cdr3_aa: CASSWDRGTEAFF; cdr3_nt: TGTGCCAGCAGCTGGGACAGGGGCACTGAAGCTTTCTTT